These 4 T cell receptor beta chains share one sample of origin, sequenced in a study of OX40 agonist ivuxolimab in advanced cancers. TCRdb keeps only in-frame clones here, not all; method: immunoSEQ multiplex PCR. Of roughly 69,000 clones detected, approximately 90% appear once; the ten largest clones hold 4% to 5%. The sample in question was CD4+ or CD8+ T cells sorted from blood, obtained in a trial of the OX40 agonist ivuxolimab. These receptor sequences come from an adult with an advanced solid tumor such as melanoma, head and neck, liver or kidney cancer.

The rearrangement links TRBV7-8 to TRBJ2-1; TRBD2 aligns across 10 bases. Looked up from germline, CDR1 is SGHVS and CDR2 is FQNEAQ. This CDR3 is built from 15 residues. V was pared by 8 bases and J by 4 bases, with 8 bases of the junction left unmatched. This CDR3 is CASQKGLATYNEQFF. The CDR3 region has the DNA TGTGCCAGCCAAAAGGGACTAGCGACTTACAATGAGCAGTTCTTC.

The chain has TRBV19 and TRBJ2-1, with D tentatively TRBD2 (6 bases). The CDR3 sequence is 17 residues long. Trimming cost V 2 bases and J 0 bases, with 14 bases left between them. The germline CDR1 and CDR2 sequences are LNHDA and SQIVND (reference sequence). In nucleotides, the CDR3 is TGTGCCAGTAGTATACGGGGCGGGAAGCGCTCCTACAATGAGCAGTTCTTC. Encoded protein: CASSIRGGKRSYNEQFF.

V and J are TRBV2 and TRBJ1-4; tentative D call: TRBD1 (6 bases). The CDR3 covers 15 residues. V lost 1 base and J 8 bases, leaving 14 bases between the germline ends. CDR1 and CDR2 (germline): SNHLY, FYNNEI. CDR3 sequence reads: CASSEGGDTSEKLFF. DNA for the CDR3: TGTGCCAGCAGTGAAGGAGGGGACACCTCAGAAAAACTGTTTTTT. Combining the CDR3 with reference TRBV2 and TRBJ1-4 gives the whole variable domain EPEVTQTPSHQVTQMGQEVILRCVPISNHLYFYWYRQILGQKVEFLVSFYNNEISEKSEIFDDQFSVERPDGSNFTLKIRSTKLEDSAMYFCASSEGGDTSEKLFFGSGTQLSVL.

CDR3: CASSLGGLGDTNQPQHF. In DNA form, the CDR3 reads TGTGCCAGCAGCTTAGGGGGGTTAGGGGACACAAATCAGCCCCAGCATTTT. The chain combines TRBV7-9 with TRBJ1-5; D might be TRBD1 (6 bases). Trimming took 1 base from V and 4 from J, leaving 17 bases between them. The germline gives CDR1 SEHNR, CDR2 FQNEAQ (reference sequence). This CDR3 spans 17 amino acids.